These 26 T cell receptor beta chains originate from one sample sequenced in a study of CD8 T cells in Susac syndrome. RNA amounts of 0.5 to 1 ug underwent reverse transcription with random hexamers. Each CDR3 protein gets one entry after TCRdb re-called the immunoSEQ multiplex PCR reads with MiXCR. The top ten hold approximately 0.12% of the sample, which has 150,000 to 200,000 distinct CDR3 sequences, more than 95% seen once. The sample consisted of CD4+ T cells from PBMCs. All receptors derive from a human donor with Susac syndrome.

J is TRBJ2-7 and V is TRBV28, with TRBD1 identical over 9 bases. CDR1 is MDHEN and CDR2 is SYDVKM in the germline V gene. The CDR3 runs 14 residues. The V gene end was trimmed by 3 bases and the J gene end by 7 bases; junction bases not matched to a gene: 7. Here the CDR3 reads CASSFGTGLAEQYF. As DNA, the CDR3 is TGTGCCAGCAGTTTTGGGACAGGGCTCGCTGAGCAGTACTTC.

The CDR3 loop is CSARVASGTDTQYF. The CDR3 DNA reads TGCAGTGCTAGGGTGGCTAGCGGCACAGATACGCAGTATTTT. The chain employs TRBV20-1 and TRBJ2-3; D might be TRBD2 (6 bases). The ends were cut back, 3 bases at V and 1 base at J, with 11 bases in the middle. CDR1 is DFQATT and CDR2 is SNEGSKA in the germline V gene (reference sequence). CDR3 size: 14 residues.

The chain carries TRBV18 and TRBJ1-2; 7 positions match TRBD1. Germline trimming cut 1 base from V and 1 base from J; bases unmatched to any gene: 6. The CDR3 length is 16 residues. Germline assignment: CDR1 KGHSH and CDR2 LQKENI. Here the CDR3 DNA reads TGTGCCAGCTCACCACTGACAGGGAGCGATAACTATGGCTACACCTTC. It specifies CASSPLTGSDNYGYTF.

This chain uses TRBV20-1 with TRBJ2-2; weak D call: TRBD2 (5 bases). This CDR3 has 15 amino acids. Germline V gives CDR1 DFQATT, CDR2 SNEGSKA (reference sequence). V shed 0 bases and J shed 4 bases, with 12 bases lying between them. The CDR3 DNA reads as TGCAGTGCTAGAGACGGGAAAATGGTCACCGGGGAGCTGTTTTTT. Residues: CSARDGKMVTGELFF.

The V and J genes are TRBV7-9 and TRBJ1-2; D is uncertain. The CDR3 covers 13 residues. Germline V gene lookup returns CDR1 SEHNR and CDR2 FQNEAQ (reference sequence). Trimming removed 3 bases at V and 4 bases at J, with 9 bases between. In DNA form, the CDR3 reads TGTGCCAGCAGCTTCGGTTCGGCCTATGGCTACACCTTC. The encoded protein is CASSFGSAYGYTF.

The chain combines TRBV7-9 with TRBJ1-2, with D uncertain. V was trimmed by 3 bases and J by 6 bases, leaving 11 bases between them. The CDR3 contains 13 residues. Germline V gene lookup returns CDR1 SEHNR and CDR2 FQNEAQ (reference sequence). The CDR3 is CASSFGEVDGYTF. The CDR3 nucleotides are TGTGCCAGCAGCTTTGGGGAAGTGGATGGCTACACCTTC.

The chain joins TRBV6-5 to TRBJ2-5, with 7 bases that match TRBD1. With V trimmed by 2 bases and J by 7 bases, 10 bases remained unmatched. Germline V CDR1 and CDR2: MNHEY, SVGAGI. The CDR3 length is 15 residues. Written as DNA, the CDR3 is TGTGCCAGCAGTTACACGGGACAGTTGTCCGGGACCCAGTACTTC. Translation gives CASSYTGQLSGTQYF.

The chain joins TRBV20-1 to TRBJ1-5; 7 nucleotides line up with TRBD1. V dropped 7 bases and J dropped 9; count of bases not matched to a gene: 15. This CDR3 is built from 14 residues. Germline CDR1 is DFQATT and CDR2 is SNEGSKA (reference sequence). The CDR3 DNA follows: TGCAGTGTACCGTTCCGGGACAGCCCCGCGCCCCAGCATTTT. This translates into CSVPFRDSPAPQHF.

This chain uses TRBV29-1 with TRBJ2-3; 10 bases fit TRBD1. The CDR3 runs to 15 residues. Germline CDR1 SQVTM, CDR2 ANQGSEA. V shed 4 bases and J 0 bases; nucleotides not matched to a gene: 4. In nucleotides, the CDR3 is TGCAGCGTTGGGGACAGGGGTTCTAGCACAGATACGCAGTATTTT. This codes for CSVGDRGSSTDTQYF.

This clonotype has a single count. J is TRBJ1-6 and V is TRBV9; D is ambiguous. The CDR3 runs 13 residues. V lost 5 bases, J lost 8 bases, and 11 bases lay in between. Germline assignment: CDR1 SGDLS and CDR2 YYNGEE. The chain's CDR3 is CASSQRNDSPLHF. The CDR3, as DNA: TGTGCCAGCAGTCAACGAAACGATTCACCCCTCCACTTT.

This chain joins TRBV25-1 and TRBJ1-1; D gene unclear. In germline, CDR1 is MGHDK, CDR2 SYGVNS. Trimming removed 3 bases at V and 8 bases at J, with 13 bases between. This CDR3 spans 13 amino acids. The CDR3 nucleotides read TGTGCCAGCAGTGATCTATCTGGTGGGGAAGCTTTCTTT. Encoded protein: CASSDLSGGEAFF.

V gene TRBV29-1 combines with J gene TRBJ2-5, with 8 bases fitting TRBD1. V lost 8 bases and J lost 7; bases outside the gene matches: 6. CDR3 length equals 11 residues. CDR1 SQVTM and CDR2 ANQGSEA come from the germline V gene. CDR3 protein: CSSWTGRTQYF. The CDR3, as DNA: TGCAGCTCTTGGACAGGGCGGACCCAGTACTTC.

The V call is TRBV9, the J call TRBJ1-2; a weak D match, TRBD1 (6 bases). V dropped 0 bases and J dropped 3 bases, with 9 bases sitting between them. The V gene's germline CDR1 is SGDLS and CDR2 YYNGEE. The CDR3 is 14 residues long. The DNA for the CDR3 is TGTGCCAGCAGCGTAGCGGGGGGCGACTATGGCTACACCTTC. It yields the protein CASSVAGGDYGYTF.

This clonotype was counted a single time. The chain recombines TRBV29-1 with TRBJ2-3; D is unresolved. CDR1 SQVTM and CDR2 ANQGSEA come from the germline V gene. V dropped 1 base and J dropped 0 bases, with 11 bases sitting between them. The CDR3 runs to 15 residues. The CDR3 here is CSVEGPAYSTDTQYF. CDR3 nucleotide sequence: TGCAGCGTTGAAGGTCCAGCCTATAGCACAGATACGCAGTATTTT.

This clonotype was seen a single time. This chain links TRBV5-1 with TRBJ2-5, with TRBD2 matching over 9 bases. With 0 bases clipped from V and 2 bases from J, the junction kept 5 bases outside the gene matches. Germline V gene sequence: CDR1 SGHRS, CDR2 YFSETQ. CDR3 length equals 16 residues. The CDR3 region is CASSLEAAGGQETQYF. CDR3 bases: TGCGCCAGCAGCTTGGAGGCAGCGGGGGGACAAGAGACCCAGTACTTC.

This chain links TRBV5-4 with TRBJ2-2; a possible D gene is TRBD1 (6 bases). The CDR3 totals 14 residues. Germline V gene data show CDR1 as SGHNT and CDR2 as YYREEE (reference sequence). The V and J ends lost 3 bases and 8 bases respectively, with 14 bases between them. As DNA, the CDR3 is TGTGCCAGCAGCTCCAAAACAGGGTCGGGGGAGCTGTTTTTT. It codes for CASSSKTGSGELFF.

The chain couples TRBV24-1 to TRBJ2-1; TRBD1 aligns across 9 bases. CDR3 length: 14 amino acids. Germline V gene sequence: CDR1 KGHDR, CDR2 SFDVKD. V lost 7 bases and J lost 3; bases outside the gene matches: 3. CDR3 protein: CATSRTGVYNEQFF. CDR3 nucleotides: TGTGCCACCAGCCGGACAGGGGTCTACAATGAGCAGTTCTTC.

The rearrangement links TRBV5-4 to TRBJ1-5; 7 positions match TRBD1. V shed 2 bases, J shed 2 bases, and the junction held 13 bases outside the gene matches. The CDR3 runs to 18 residues. The V gene's germline CDR1 is SGHNT and CDR2 YYREEE (reference sequence). The CDR3, as DNA: TGTGCCAGCAGCTTCCGGGACAGCTACACCCTAGGCAATCAGCCCCAGCATTTT. The encoded protein is CASSFRDSYTLGNQPQHF.

This clonotype was counted ten times or more. The chain links TRBV7-8 to TRBJ1-6; 7 nucleotides align to TRBD1. Germline trimming cut 1 base from V and 9 bases from J; bases unmatched to any gene: 9. The germline V gene encodes CDR1 SGHVS and CDR2 FQNEAQ. There are 16 residues in the CDR3. DNA for the CDR3: TGTGCCAGCAGCTTAGGTCTCACAGGGGAGGGTTCACCCCTCCACTTT. Translation: CASSLGLTGEGSPLHF. Filled out from reference TRBV7-8 and TRBJ1-6, the complete variable domain reads GAGVSQSPRYKVAKRGQDVALRCDPISGHVSLFWYQQALGQGPEFLTYFQNEAQLDKSGLPSDRFFAERPEGSVSTLKIQRTQQEDSAVYLCASSLGLTGEGSPLHFGNGTRLTVT.

The V call is TRBV12-3 or TRBV12-4, the J call TRBJ2-5, with D possibly being TRBD1 or TRBD2 (5 bases each). This CDR3 contains 12 residues. The V end lost 5 bases, the J end lost 5 bases, and 9 bases lay between the germline ends. The CDR3 nucleotides read TGTGCCAGCAGTCTCTGGGGGGAGACCCAGTACTTC. This sequence encodes CASSLWGETQYF.

This chain links TRBV29-1 with TRBJ2-3; weak D call: TRBD2 (5 bases). V lost 2 bases to trimming and J lost 3 bases, with 6 bases between them. CDR1 SQVTM and CDR2 ANQGSEA come from the germline V gene. The CDR3 totals 12 residues. The CDR3: CSVEWETDTQYF. CDR3 DNA: TGCAGCGTTGAATGGGAGACAGATACGCAGTATTTT.

This chain joins TRBV15 and TRBJ1-2, with a tentative D call TRBD1 (5 bases). The germline CDR1 and CDR2 sequences are LNHNV and YYDKDF (reference sequence). V shed 3 bases and J shed 3 bases, with 14 bases lying between them. The CDR3 runs 15 residues. CDR3 in DNA: TGTGCCACCAGCAGGAGCGGGGCAATTTACTATGGCTACACCTTC. It specifies CATSRSGAIYYGYTF.

There are a few counts of this clonotype. V and J are TRBV28 and TRBJ2-5, with D possibly called TRBD1 or TRBD2 (5 bases each). The CDR3 runs 13 residues. Germline CDR1 is MDHEN and CDR2 is SYDVKM. V was clipped by 5 bases and J by 7 bases, with 14 bases between them. As DNA, the CDR3 is TGTGCCAGCAGTCCCAGGGACCCACGGACCCAGTACTTC. Its protein product is CASSPRDPRTQYF. Combining the CDR3 with reference TRBV28 and TRBJ2-5 gives the whole variable domain DVKVTQSSRYLVKRTGEKVFLECVQDMDHENMFWYRQDPGLGLRLIYFSYDVKMKEKGDIPEGYSVSREKKERFSLILESASTNQTSMYLCASSPRDPRTQYFGPGTRLLVL.

The genes are TRBV12-5 and TRBJ2-1; D is unclear. In germline, CDR1 is LGHNT, CDR2 FRNRAP. CDR3 size: 15 residues. Trimming pared 4 bases from V and 3 bases from J, leaving 13 bases between. In DNA, the CDR3 is TGTGCTAGTGGTTCCATTACCTACCTCTACAATGAGCAGTTCTTC. This encodes CASGSITYLYNEQFF.

V and J are TRBV4-3 and TRBJ2-3, with D possibly matching TRBD2 (7 bases). This CDR3 spans 16 amino acids. The V end was cut by 4 bases, the J end by 2 bases, with 16 bases between. Germline assignment: CDR1 LGHNA and CDR2 YSLEER. The CDR3 sequence: CASSPTEGGFTDTQYF. The CDR3, as DNA: TGCGCCAGCAGCCCTACGGAGGGGGGGTTCACAGATACGCAGTATTTT.

A single count supports this clonotype. The V and J genes are TRBV28 and TRBJ1-5; 8 positions match TRBD1. V lost 6 bases, J lost 5 bases, and 9 bases stayed unmatched. The CDR3 is 15 amino acids. CDR1 and CDR2 from the germline V gene are MDHEN and SYDVKM. CDR3 DNA: TGTGCCAGCAGCCCTGACAGGGGCAGGGATCAGCCCCAGCATTTT. Protein sequence: CASSPDRGRDQPQHF.